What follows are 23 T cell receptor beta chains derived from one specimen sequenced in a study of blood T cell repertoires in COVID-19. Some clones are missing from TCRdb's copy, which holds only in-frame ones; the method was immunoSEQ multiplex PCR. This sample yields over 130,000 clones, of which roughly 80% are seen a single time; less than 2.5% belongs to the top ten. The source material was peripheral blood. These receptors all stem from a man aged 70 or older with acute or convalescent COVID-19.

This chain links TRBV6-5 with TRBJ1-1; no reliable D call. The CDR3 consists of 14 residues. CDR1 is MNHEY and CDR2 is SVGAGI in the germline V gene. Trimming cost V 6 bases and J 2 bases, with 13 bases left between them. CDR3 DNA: TGTGCCAGCAGCCAGTTGCGAGGAAACACTGAAGCTTTCTTT. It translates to CASSQLRGNTEAFF.

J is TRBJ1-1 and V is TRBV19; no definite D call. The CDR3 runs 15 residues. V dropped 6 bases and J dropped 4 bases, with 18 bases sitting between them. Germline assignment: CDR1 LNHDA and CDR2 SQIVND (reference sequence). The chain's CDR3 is CASRDAGLWGTEAFF. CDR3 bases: TGTGCCAGTAGGGATGCGGGCCTATGGGGCACTGAAGCTTTCTTT.

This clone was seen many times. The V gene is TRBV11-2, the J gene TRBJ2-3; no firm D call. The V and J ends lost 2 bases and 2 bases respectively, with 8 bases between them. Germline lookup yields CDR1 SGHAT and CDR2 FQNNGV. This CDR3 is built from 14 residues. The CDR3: CASSLILNTDTQYF. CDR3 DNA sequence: TGTGCCAGCAGCTTAATACTGAACACAGATACGCAGTATTTT.

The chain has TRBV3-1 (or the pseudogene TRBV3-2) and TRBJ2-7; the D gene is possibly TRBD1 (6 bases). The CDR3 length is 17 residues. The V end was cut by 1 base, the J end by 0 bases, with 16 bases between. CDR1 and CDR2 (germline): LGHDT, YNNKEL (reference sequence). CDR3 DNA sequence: TGTGCCAGCAGCCAAGCCCTACAGGGCTTCGACTCCTACGAGCAGTACTTC. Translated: CASSQALQGFDSYEQYF.

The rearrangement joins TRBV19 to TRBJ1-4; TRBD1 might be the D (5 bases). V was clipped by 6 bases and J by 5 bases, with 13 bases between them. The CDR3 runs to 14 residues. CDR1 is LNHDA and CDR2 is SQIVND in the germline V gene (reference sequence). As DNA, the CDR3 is TGTGCCAGTAGAGGCAGGCAGGGAAATGAAAAACTGTTTTTT. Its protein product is CASRGRQGNEKLFF.

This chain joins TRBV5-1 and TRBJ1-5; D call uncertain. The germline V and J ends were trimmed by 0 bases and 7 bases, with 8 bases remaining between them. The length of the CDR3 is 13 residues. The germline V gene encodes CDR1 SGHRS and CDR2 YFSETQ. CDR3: CASSLDREQPQHF. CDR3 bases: TGCGCCAGCAGCTTGGACCGGGAGCAGCCCCAGCATTTT.

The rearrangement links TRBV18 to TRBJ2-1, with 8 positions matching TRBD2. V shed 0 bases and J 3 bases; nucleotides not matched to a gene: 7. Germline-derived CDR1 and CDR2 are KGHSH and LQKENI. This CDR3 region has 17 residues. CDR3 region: CASSPPDQRGSYNEQFF. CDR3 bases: TGTGCCAGCTCACCACCGGACCAGCGGGGGAGCTACAATGAGCAGTTCTTC.

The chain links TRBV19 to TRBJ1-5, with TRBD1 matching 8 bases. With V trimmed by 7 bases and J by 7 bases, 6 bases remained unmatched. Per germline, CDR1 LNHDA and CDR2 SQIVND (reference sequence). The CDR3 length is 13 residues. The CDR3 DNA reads TGTGCCAGTACCAAGGACAGGGTCCAGCCCCAGCATTTT. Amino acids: CASTKDRVQPQHF.

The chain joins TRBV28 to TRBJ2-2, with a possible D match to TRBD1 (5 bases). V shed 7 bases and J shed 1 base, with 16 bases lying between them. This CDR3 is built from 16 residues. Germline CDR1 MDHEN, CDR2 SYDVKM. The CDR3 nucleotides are TGTGCCAGCAATCCACAGGTGCGGTTGAACACCGGGGAGCTGTTTTTT. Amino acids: CASNPQVRLNTGELFF.

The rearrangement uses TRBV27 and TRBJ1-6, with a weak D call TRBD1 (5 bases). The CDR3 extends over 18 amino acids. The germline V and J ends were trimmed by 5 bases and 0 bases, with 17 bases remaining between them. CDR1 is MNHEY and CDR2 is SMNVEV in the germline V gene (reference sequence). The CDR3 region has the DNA TGTGCCAGCAGTCCTTCGACAGTTCTTAGCTCCTATAATTCACCCCTCCACTTT. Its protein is CASSPSTVLSSYNSPLHF.

CDR3 nucleotides: TGTGCCAGCAGCTCCGGGACAAGGCAGTTCTTC. Translating gives CASSSGTRQFF. The chain couples TRBV13 to TRBJ2-1; TRBD1 is a possible D gene (6 bases). Looked up from germline, CDR1 is PRHDT and CDR2 is FYEKMQ (reference sequence). The CDR3 loop spans 11 amino acids. V gave up 4 bases and J gave up 12 bases, with 10 bases separating them.

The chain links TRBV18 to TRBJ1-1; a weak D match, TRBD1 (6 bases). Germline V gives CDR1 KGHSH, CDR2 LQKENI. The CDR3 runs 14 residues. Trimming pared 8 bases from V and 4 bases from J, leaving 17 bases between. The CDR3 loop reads CASRTQGHGTEAFF. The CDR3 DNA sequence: TGTGCCAGCCGAACGCAGGGGCACGGCACTGAAGCTTTCTTT.

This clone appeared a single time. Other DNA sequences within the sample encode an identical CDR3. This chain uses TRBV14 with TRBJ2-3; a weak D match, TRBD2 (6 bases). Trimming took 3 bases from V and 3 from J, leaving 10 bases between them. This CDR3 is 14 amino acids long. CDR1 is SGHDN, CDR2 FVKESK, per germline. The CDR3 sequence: CASSQGRGTDTQYF. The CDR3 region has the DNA TGTGCCAGCAGCCAGGGTCGGGGGACAGATACGCAGTATTTT.

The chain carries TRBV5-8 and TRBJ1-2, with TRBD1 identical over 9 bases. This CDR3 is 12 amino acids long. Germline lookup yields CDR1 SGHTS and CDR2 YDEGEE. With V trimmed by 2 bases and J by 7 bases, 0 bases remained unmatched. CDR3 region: CASSLQGAGYTF. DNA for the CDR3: TGTGCCAGCAGCTTACAGGGGGCTGGCTACACCTTC.

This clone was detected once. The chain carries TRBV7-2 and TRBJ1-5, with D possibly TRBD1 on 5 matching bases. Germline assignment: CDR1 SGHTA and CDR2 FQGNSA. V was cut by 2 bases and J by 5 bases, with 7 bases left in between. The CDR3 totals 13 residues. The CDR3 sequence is CASSLLQDQPQHF. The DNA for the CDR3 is TGTGCCAGCAGCTTATTACAGGATCAGCCCCAGCATTTT.

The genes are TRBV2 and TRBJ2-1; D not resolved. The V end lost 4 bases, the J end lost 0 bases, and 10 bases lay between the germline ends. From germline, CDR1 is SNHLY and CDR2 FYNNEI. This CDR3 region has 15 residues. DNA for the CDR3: TGTGCCAGCAGTGTTGGATACAGCTCCTACAATGAGCAGTTCTTC. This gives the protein CASSVGYSSYNEQFF.

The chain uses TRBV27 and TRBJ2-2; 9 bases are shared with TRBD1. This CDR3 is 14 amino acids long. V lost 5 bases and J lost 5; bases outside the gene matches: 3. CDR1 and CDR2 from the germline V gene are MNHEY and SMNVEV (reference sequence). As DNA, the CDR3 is TGTGCCAGCAGTCCCGGGACAGGGACCGGGGAGCTGTTTTTT. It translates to CASSPGTGTGELFF.

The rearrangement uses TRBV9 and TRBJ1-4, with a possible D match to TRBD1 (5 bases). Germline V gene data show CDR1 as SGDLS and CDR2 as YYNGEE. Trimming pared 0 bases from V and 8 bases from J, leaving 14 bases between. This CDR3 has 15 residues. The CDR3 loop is CASSVGGESREKLFF. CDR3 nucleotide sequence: TGTGCCAGCAGCGTAGGGGGGGAAAGCCGGGAAAAACTGTTTTTT.

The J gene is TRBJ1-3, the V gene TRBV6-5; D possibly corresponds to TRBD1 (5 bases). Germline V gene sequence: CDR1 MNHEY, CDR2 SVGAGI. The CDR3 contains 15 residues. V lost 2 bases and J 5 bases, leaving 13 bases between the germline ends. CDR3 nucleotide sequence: TGTGCCAGCAGTTACGGGGGGGACTCGAGAAACACCATATATTTT. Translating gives CASSYGGDSRNTIYF.

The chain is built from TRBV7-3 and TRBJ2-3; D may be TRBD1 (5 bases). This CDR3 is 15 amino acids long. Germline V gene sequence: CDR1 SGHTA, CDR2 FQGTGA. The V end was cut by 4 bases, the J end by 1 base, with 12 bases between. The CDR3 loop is CASSYALGRTDTQYF. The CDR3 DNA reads TGTGCCAGCAGCTACGCCCTGGGGCGCACAGATACGCAGTATTTT.

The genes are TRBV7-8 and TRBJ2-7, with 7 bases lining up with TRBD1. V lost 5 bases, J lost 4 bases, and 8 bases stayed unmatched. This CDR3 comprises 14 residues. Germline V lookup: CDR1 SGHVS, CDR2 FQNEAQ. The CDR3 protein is CASSLRGTAYEQYF. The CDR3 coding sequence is TGTGCCAGCAGCCTAAGGGGGACAGCTTACGAGCAGTACTTC.

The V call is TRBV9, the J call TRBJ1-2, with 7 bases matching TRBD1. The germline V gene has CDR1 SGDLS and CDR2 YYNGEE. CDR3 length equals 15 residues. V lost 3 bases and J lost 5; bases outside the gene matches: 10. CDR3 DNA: TGTGCCAGCAGCGGAGGCGGGACAGAAGCTTATGGCTACACCTTC. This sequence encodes CASSGGGTEAYGYTF.

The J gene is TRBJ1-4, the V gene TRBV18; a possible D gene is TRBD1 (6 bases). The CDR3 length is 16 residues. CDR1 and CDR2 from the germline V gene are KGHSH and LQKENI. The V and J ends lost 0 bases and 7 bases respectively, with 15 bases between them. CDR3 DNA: TGTGCCAGCTCACCACCGGGGGGGCTCATGGGTGAAAAACTGTTTTTT. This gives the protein CASSPPGGLMGEKLFF.